This TCR beta chain came from a study of cytomegalovirus exposure and HLA in healthy donors. PCR was performed using 60 Vbeta and 13 Jbeta primers. The data were produced by immunoSEQ multiplex PCR, yet TCRdb's version contains in-frame clones alone and is incomplete. This sample carries about 130,000 clones, about 80% of them seen once, and the ten largest clones take 1%. Trimming took off 3 bases at V and 6 bases at J, with 15 bases between the two ends. CDR3 length: 15 amino acids. Germline V gene sequence: CDR1 MNHEY, CDR2 SMNVEV (reference sequence). At the time of sampling, donors were nominally healthy, though unrecorded immune exposures were likely. Only one count was recorded for this clone.

This chain connects TRBV27 to TRBJ2-1; the D gene is possibly TRBD2 (6 bases). The sample was PBMCs. The receptor was isolated from a man between 35 and 55 years old in good health and CMV-seronegative. The chain's CDR3 is CASSFRREEGNEQFF. The CDR3 nucleotides read TGTGCCAGCAGTTTCAGGCGCGAGGAGGGCAATGAGCAGTTCTTC.